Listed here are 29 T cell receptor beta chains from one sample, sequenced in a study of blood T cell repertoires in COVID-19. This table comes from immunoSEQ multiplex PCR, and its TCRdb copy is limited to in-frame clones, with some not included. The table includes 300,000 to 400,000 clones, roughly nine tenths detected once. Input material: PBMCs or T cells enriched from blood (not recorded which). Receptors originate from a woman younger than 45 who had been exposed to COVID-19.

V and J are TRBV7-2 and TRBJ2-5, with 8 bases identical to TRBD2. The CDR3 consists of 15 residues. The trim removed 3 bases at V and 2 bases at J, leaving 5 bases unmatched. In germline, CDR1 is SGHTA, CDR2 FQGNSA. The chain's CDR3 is CASSFRAGVQETQYF. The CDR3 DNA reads TGTGCCAGCAGCTTCAGAGCGGGGGTACAAGAGACCCAGTACTTC. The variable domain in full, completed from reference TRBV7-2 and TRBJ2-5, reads GAGVSQSPSNKVTEKGKDVELRCDPISGHTALYWYRQSLGQGLEFLIYFQGNSAPDKSGLPSDRFSAERTGGSVSTLTIQRTQQEDSAVYLCASSFRAGVQETQYFGPGTRLLVL.

The CDR3: CASSSGTGGAGANVLTF. CDR3 coding DNA: TGTGCCAGTAGTTCAGGGACAGGGGGCGCTGGGGCCAACGTCCTGACTTTC. The rearrangement joins TRBV19 to TRBJ2-6; 12 bases match TRBD1. V dropped 5 bases and J dropped 2; count of bases not matched to a gene: 4. From germline, CDR1 is LNHDA and CDR2 SQIVND (reference sequence). The CDR3 contains 17 residues. The full variable domain, in which reference TRBV19 and TRBJ2-6 provide the parts outside the CDR3, is DGGITQSPKYLFRKEGQNVTLSCEQNLNHDAMYWYRQDPGQGLRLIYYSQIVNDFQKGDIAEGYSVSREKKESFPLTVTSAQKNPTAFYLCASSSGTGGAGANVLTFGAGSRLTVL.

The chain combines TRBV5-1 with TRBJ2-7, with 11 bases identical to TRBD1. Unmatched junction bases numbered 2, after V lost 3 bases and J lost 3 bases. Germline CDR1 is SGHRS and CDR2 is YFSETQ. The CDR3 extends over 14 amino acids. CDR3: CASSWGTGGYEQYF. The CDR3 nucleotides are TGCGCCAGCAGCTGGGGGACAGGGGGCTACGAGCAGTACTTC.

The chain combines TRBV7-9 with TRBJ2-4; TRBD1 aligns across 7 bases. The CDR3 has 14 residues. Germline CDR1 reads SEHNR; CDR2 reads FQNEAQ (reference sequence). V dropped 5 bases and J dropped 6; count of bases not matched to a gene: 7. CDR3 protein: CASSLGQFPNIQYF. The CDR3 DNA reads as TGTGCCAGCAGCCTGGGACAGTTCCCAAACATTCAGTACTTC.

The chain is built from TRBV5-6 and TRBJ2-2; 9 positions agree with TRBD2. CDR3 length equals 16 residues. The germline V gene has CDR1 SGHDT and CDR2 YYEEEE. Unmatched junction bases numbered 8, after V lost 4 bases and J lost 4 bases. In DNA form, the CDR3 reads TGTGCCAGCAGCCGGGCGCGGGGGGGCCGCACCGGGGAGCTGTTTTTT. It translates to CASSRARGGRTGELFF.

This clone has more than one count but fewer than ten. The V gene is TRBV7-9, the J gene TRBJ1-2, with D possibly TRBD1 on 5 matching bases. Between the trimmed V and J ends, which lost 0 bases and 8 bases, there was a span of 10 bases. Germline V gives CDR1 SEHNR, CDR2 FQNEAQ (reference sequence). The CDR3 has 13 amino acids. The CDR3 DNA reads TGTGCCAGCAGCTTAGCAATGGGGCTAGGCTACACCTTC. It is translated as CASSLAMGLGYTF. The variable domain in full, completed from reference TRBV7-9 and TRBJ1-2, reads DTGVSQNPRHKITKRGQNVTFRCDPISEHNRLYWYRQTLGQGPEFLTYFQNEAQLEKSRLLSDRFSAERPKGSFSTLEIQRTEQGDSAMYLCASSLAMGLGYTFGSGTRLTVV.

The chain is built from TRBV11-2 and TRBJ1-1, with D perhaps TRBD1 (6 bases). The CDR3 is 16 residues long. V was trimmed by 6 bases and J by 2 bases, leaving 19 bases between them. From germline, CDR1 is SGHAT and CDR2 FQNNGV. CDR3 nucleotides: TGTGCCAGCAGACCTGTTAGGGGGAACGCAAACACTGAAGCTTTCTTT. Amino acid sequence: CASRPVRGNANTEAFF.

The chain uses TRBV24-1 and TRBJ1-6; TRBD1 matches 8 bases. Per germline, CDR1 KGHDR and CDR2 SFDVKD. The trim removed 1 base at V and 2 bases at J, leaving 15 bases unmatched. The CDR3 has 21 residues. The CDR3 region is CATSDFFVCGTGNTYNSPLHF. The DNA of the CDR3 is TGTGCCACCAGTGATTTTTTCGTCTGCGGGACAGGAAACACCTATAATTCACCCCTCCACTTT.

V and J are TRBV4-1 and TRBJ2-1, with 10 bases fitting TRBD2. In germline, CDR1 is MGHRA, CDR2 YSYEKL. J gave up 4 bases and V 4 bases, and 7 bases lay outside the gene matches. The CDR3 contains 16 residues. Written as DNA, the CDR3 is TGCGCCAGCAGCCTTCAAGCGGGGGGGACATACAATGAGCAGTTCTTC. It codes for CASSLQAGGTYNEQFF.

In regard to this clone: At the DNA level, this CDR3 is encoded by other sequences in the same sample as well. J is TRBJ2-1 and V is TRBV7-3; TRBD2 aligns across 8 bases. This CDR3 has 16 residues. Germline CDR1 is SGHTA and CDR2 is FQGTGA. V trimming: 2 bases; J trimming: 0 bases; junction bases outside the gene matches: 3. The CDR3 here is CASSLSGGSSYNEQFF. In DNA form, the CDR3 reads TGTGCCAGCAGCTTATCGGGGGGGAGCTCCTACAATGAGCAGTTCTTC.

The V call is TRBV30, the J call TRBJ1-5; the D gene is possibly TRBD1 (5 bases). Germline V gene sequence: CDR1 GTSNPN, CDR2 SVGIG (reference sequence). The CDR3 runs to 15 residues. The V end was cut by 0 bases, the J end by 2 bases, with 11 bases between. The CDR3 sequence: CAWSVSGYGNQPQHF. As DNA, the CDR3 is TGTGCCTGGAGTGTTTCAGGGTATGGCAATCAGCCCCAGCATTTT.

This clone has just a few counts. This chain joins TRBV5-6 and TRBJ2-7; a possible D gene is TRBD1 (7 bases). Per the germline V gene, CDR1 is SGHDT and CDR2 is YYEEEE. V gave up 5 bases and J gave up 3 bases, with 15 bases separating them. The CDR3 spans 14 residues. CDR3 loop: CASRNRGGYYEQYF. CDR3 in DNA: TGTGCCAGCAGGAACAGGGGAGGCTACTACGAGCAGTACTTC. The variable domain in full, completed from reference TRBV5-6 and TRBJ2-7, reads DAGVTQSPTHLIKTRGQQVTLRCSPKSGHDTVSWYQQALGQGPQFIFQYYEEEERQRGNFPDRFSGHQFPNYSSELNVNALLLGDSALYLCASRNRGGYYEQYFGPGTRLTVT.

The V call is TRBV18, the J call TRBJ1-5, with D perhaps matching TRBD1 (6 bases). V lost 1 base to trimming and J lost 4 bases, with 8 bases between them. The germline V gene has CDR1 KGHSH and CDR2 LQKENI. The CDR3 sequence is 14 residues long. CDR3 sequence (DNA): TGTGCCAGCTCACCACTGGACAGTAATCAGCCCCAGCATTTT. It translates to CASSPLDSNQPQHF.

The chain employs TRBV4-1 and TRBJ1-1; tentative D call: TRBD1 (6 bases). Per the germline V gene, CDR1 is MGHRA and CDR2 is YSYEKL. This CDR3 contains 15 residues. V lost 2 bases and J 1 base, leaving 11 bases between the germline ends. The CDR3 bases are TGCGCCAGCAGCCAACTTCCGGGACAGAACACTGAAGCTTTCTTT. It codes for CASSQLPGQNTEAFF.

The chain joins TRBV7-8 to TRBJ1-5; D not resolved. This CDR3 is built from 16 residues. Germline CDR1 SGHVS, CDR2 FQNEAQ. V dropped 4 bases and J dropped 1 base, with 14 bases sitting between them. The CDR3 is CASSSEGRVSNQPQHF. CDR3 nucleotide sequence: TGTGCCAGCAGCTCAGAGGGAAGGGTAAGCAATCAGCCCCAGCATTTT.

The CDR3 is CSASELGSPSFTDTQYF. Here the CDR3 DNA reads TGCAGTGCTAGTGAATTGGGGAGCCCTAGCTTCACAGATACGCAGTATTTT. This rearrangement joins TRBV20-1 to TRBJ2-3; maybe TRBD2 (5 bases). Germline CDR1 reads DFQATT; CDR2 reads SNEGSKA (reference sequence). CDR3 length: 17 amino acids. Trimming shortened V by 3 bases and J by 2 bases, and 21 bases separated the two germline ends.

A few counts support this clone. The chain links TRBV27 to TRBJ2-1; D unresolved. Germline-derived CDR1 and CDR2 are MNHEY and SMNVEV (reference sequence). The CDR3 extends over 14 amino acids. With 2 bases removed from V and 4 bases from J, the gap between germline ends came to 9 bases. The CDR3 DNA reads TGTGCCAGCAGTTTACACAAACCTTACAATGAGCAGTTCTTC. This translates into CASSLHKPYNEQFF.

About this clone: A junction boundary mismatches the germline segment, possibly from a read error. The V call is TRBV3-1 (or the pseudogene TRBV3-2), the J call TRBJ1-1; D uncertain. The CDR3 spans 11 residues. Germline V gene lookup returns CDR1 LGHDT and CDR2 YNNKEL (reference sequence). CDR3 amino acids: CASSQEGSGFF. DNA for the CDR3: TGTGCCAGCAGCCAAGAGGGTTCAGGCTTTTTT.

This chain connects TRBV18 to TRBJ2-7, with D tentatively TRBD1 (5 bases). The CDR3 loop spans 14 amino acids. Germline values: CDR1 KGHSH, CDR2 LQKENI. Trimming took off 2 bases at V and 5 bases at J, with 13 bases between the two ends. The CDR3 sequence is CASSPRGIVNEQYF. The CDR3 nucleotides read TGTGCCAGCTCACCAAGGGGTATAGTCAACGAGCAGTACTTC.

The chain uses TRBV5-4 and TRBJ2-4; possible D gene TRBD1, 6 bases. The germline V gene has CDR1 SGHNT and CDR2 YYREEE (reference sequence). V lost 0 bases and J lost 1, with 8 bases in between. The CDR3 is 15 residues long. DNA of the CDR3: TGTGCCAGCAGCTTGGAGGGGGTGGCCAAAAACATTCAGTACTTC. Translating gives CASSLEGVAKNIQYF. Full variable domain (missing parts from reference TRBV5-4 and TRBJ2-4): ETGVTQSPTHLIKTRGQQVTLRCSSQSGHNTVSWYQQALGQGPQFIFQYYREEENGRGNFPPRFSGLQFPNYSSELNVNALELDDSALYLCASSLEGVAKNIQYFGAGTRLSVL.

The CDR3 reads CASSGRGAQPDTQYF. CDR3 sequence (DNA): TGTGCCAGCAGCGGGCGGGGGGCACAGCCAGATACGCAGTATTTT. The V and J genes are TRBV9 and TRBJ2-3; 8 bases match TRBD2. Germline V CDR1 and CDR2: SGDLS, YYNGEE. CDR3 length equals 15 residues. V was pared by 3 bases and J by 4 bases, with 7 bases of the junction left unmatched. Variable domain in full (rest from reference TRBV9 and TRBJ2-3): DSGVTQTPKHLITATGQRVTLRCSPRSGDLSVYWYQQSLDQGLQFLIQYYNGEERAKGNILERFSAQQFPDLHSELNLSSLELGDSALYFCASSGRGAQPDTQYFGPGTRLTVL.

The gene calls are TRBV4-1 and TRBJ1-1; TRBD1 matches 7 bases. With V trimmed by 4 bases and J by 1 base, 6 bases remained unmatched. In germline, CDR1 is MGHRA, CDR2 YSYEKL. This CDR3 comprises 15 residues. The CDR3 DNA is TGCGCCAGCAGCCTCTTCGACAGGGAGAACACTGAAGCTTTCTTT. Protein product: CASSLFDRENTEAFF.

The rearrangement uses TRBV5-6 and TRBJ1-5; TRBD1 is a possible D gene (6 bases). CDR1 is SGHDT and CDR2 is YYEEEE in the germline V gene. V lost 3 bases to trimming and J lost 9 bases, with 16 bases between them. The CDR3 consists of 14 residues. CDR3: CASSSEQGGTPQHF. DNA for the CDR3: TGTGCCAGCAGCTCGGAACAGGGAGGGACGCCCCAGCATTTT. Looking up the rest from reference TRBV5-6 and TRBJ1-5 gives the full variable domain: DAGVTQSPTHLIKTRGQQVTLRCSPKSGHDTVSWYQQALGQGPQFIFQYYEEEERQRGNFPDRFSGHQFPNYSSELNVNALLLGDSALYLCASSSEQGGTPQHFGDGTRLSIL.

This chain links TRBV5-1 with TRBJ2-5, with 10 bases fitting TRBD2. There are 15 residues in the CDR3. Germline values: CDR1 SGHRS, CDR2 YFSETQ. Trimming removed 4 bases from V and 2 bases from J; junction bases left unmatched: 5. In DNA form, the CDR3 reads TGCGCCAGCAGCCCACTAGCGGGGCATCAAGAGACCCAGTACTTC. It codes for CASSPLAGHQETQYF.

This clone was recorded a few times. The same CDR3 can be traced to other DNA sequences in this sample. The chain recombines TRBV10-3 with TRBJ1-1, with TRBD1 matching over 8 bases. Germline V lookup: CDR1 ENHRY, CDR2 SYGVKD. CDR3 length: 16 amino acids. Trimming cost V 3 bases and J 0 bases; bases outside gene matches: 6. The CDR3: CAISDDRGLMNTEAFF. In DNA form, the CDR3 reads TGTGCCATCAGTGACGACAGGGGACTTATGAACACTGAAGCTTTCTTT.

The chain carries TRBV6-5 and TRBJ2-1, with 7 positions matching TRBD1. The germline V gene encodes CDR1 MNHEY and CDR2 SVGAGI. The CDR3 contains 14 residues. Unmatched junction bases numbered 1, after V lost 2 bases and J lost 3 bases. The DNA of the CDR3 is TGTGCCAGCAGTTACGGGACAGTCTACAATGAGCAGTTCTTC. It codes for CASSYGTVYNEQFF.

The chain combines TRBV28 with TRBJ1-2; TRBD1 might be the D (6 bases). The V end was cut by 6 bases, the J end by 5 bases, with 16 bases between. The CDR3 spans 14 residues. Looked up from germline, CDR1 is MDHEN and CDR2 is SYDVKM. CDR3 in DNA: TGTGCCAGCAGGGTCGTACAGGGTGGTTATGGCTACACCTTC. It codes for CASRVVQGGYGYTF.

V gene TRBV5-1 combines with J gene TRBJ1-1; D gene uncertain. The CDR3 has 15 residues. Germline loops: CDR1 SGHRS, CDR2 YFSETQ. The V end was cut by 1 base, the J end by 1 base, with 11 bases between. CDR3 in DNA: TGCGCCAGCAGCTTGAGTCGCGCTGGGAACACTGAAGCTTTCTTT. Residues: CASSLSRAGNTEAFF.

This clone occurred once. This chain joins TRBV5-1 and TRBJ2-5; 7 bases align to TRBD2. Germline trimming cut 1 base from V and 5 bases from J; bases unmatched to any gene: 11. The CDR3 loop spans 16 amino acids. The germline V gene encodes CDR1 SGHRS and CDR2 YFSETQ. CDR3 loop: CASSLMAGGGTETQYF. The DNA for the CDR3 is TGCGCCAGCAGCTTGATGGCGGGCGGGGGTACTGAGACCCAGTACTTC.